The 27 T cell receptor beta chains reported below all come from one sample, sequenced in a study of blood T cells in healthy people across ages. The second PCR ran about 6 to 11 cycles with a sample-barcoded 5' primer and J-beta primers. TCRdb re-called the 5' RACE reads with MiXCR, one entry per CDR3 protein. The sample shows under 1,100,000 distinct CDR3 sequences, about 25% of them seen only once. These data are also associated with another study on T cells of mothers and their children.

The sample comprised blood. The receptors shown here come from a girl aged 2 to 10 in good health.

This rearrangement joins TRBV29-1 to TRBJ2-7, with 10 bases that match TRBD1. The junction had 4 bases not matched to a gene; V was cut back by 0 bases and J by 5 bases. The CDR3 is made up of 14 amino acids. CDR1 is SQVTM and CDR2 is ANQGSEA in the germline V gene. The CDR3 DNA sequence: TGCAGCGTTGAAGATCCGGGACAGGGGAACGAGCAGTACTTC. Translating gives CSVEDPGQGNEQYF.

This clonotype was recorded a few times. J is TRBJ2-3 and V is TRBV7-2; a possible D gene is TRBD2 (6 bases). This CDR3 has 15 amino acids. Germline-derived CDR1 and CDR2 are SGHTA and FQGNSA. V lost 2 bases and J lost 1, with 10 bases in between. CDR3 nucleotides: TGTGCCAGCAGCTTATGGTCGGGGGGCACAGATACGCAGTATTTT. This sequence encodes CASSLWSGGTDTQYF. The variable domain in full, with the rest retrieved from reference TRBV7-2 and TRBJ2-3, is GAGVSQSPSNKVTEKGKDVELRCDPISGHTALYWYRQSLGQGLEFLIYFQGNSAPDKSGLPSDRFSAERTGGSVSTLTIQRTQQEDSAVYLCASSLWSGGTDTQYFGPGTRLTVL.

This clonotype was counted only a few times. The rearrangement links TRBV20-1 to TRBJ2-3; 8 nucleotides match TRBD1. CDR1 and CDR2 (germline): DFQATT, SNEGSKA (reference sequence). The V segment lost 0 bases and the J segment 3 bases; nucleotides outside the gene matches: 5. There are 15 residues in the CDR3. This CDR3 reads CSARDAGTGTDTQYF. CDR3 nucleotide sequence: TGCAGTGCTAGAGATGCCGGGACAGGAACAGATACGCAGTATTTT.

The chain joins TRBV20-1 to TRBJ2-4; D remains unclear. CDR1 DFQATT and CDR2 SNEGSKA come from the germline V gene (reference sequence). The CDR3 contains 12 residues. V lost 4 bases and J 5 bases, leaving 9 bases between the germline ends. In DNA, the CDR3 is TGCAGTGCTATGAGACCGGAAAACATTCAGTACTTC. This sequence encodes CSAMRPENIQYF.

This chain uses TRBV7-2 with TRBJ2-7; no definite D call. Trimming left V 1 base short and J 0 bases short, with 10 bases between. The CDR3 runs 15 residues. Germline CDR1 and CDR2: SGHTA and FQGNSA. The CDR3 coding sequence is TGTGCCAGCAGCTTAGTAGGGCGGAGCTCCTACGAGCAGTACTTC. Translated, it gives CASSLVGRSSYEQYF.

This chain uses TRBV28 with TRBJ1-6, with TRBD1 matching over 8 bases. The CDR3 is 17 residues long. In germline, CDR1 is MDHEN, CDR2 SYDVKM. Germline trimming cut 5 bases from V and 0 bases from J; bases unmatched to any gene: 6. The CDR3 protein is CASSALDRDSYNSPLHF. The CDR3 DNA reads TGTGCCAGCAGTGCCCTGGACAGGGACTCCTATAATTCACCCCTCCACTTT.

A few counts support this clonotype. The chain recombines TRBV6-2 or TRBV6-3 with TRBJ2-5; D possibly corresponds to TRBD2 (5 bases). The J call may be faulty, since TRBJ2-1 better matches the DNA end. Per the germline V gene, CDR1 is MNHEY and CDR2 is SVGEGT. This CDR3 comprises 14 residues. For the CDR3, the DNA is TGTGCCAGCAGTCGCGACTACCAGGTCAATGAGCAGTTCTTC. Protein sequence: CASSRDYQVNEQFF.

This clonotype showed up just a few times. The chain carries TRBV5-1 and TRBJ1-1; the match to TRBD1 covers 7 bases. Germline values: CDR1 SGHRS, CDR2 YFSETQ. V gave up 0 bases and J gave up 4 bases; unmatched junction bases: 6. CDR3 size: 15 residues. The CDR3 here is CASSLAGTESTEAFF. Here the CDR3 DNA reads TGCGCCAGCAGCTTGGCCGGGACAGAATCCACTGAAGCTTTCTTT.

The chain has TRBV28 and TRBJ2-7; TRBD2 agrees at 10 bases. The V segment lost 2 bases and the J segment 2 bases; nucleotides outside the gene matches: 3. Germline CDR1 is MDHEN and CDR2 is SYDVKM. CDR3 length: 15 amino acids. The CDR3 sequence: CASSLLGTSAYEQYF. CDR3 bases: TGTGCCAGCAGTTTACTTGGGACTAGCGCCTACGAGCAGTACTTC.

This clonotype occurred a few times. The junction departs from germline at one end; a sequencing error may be responsible. The chain carries TRBV27 and TRBJ2-6; 7 nucleotides line up with TRBD2. There are 18 residues in the CDR3. Germline V gene lookup returns CDR1 MNHEY and CDR2 SMNVEV (reference sequence). The CDR3 DNA is TGTGCCGGCAGTCCCTACGCGGGGGAGGGGCCTGGGGCCAACGTCCTGACTTTC. It is translated as CAGSPYAGEGPGANVLTF.

This clonotype was found a few times. The rearrangement joins TRBV5-1 to TRBJ2-2; TRBD2 is a possible D gene (5 bases). V was cut by 0 bases and J by 3 bases, with 18 bases left in between. The CDR3 sequence is 18 residues long. The germline CDR1 and CDR2 sequences are SGHRS and YFSETQ. Here the CDR3 DNA reads TGCGCCAGCAGCTTGGCCCCTAGCTTCCCCTACGACACCGGGGAGCTGTTTTTT. Its protein product is CASSLAPSFPYDTGELFF.

This clonotype was seen more than once but under ten times. The J gene is TRBJ2-1, the V gene TRBV3-1, with TRBD2 matching over 7 bases. CDR1 LGHDT and CDR2 YNNKEL come from the germline V gene (reference sequence). V lost 0 bases and J lost 7; bases outside the gene matches: 6. This CDR3 has 15 residues. CDR3 DNA: TGTGCCAGCAGCCAAGAGTACGGGGGGAGGAATGAGCAGTTCTTC. Translation gives CASSQEYGGRNEQFF.

This clonotype showed up just a few times. The chain is built from TRBV10-2 and TRBJ1-5; possibly TRBD1 for D (6 bases). Germline-derived CDR1 and CDR2 are WSHSY and SAAADI. The CDR3 contains 13 residues. Trimming left V 3 bases short and J 7 bases short, with 10 bases between. The CDR3 sequence: CASSEGGTQPQHF. CDR3 DNA sequence: TGCGCCAGCAGTGAAGGGGGGACCCAGCCCCAGCATTTT.

The rearrangement joins TRBV10-3 to TRBJ1-6; D is undetermined. Germline V gene lookup returns CDR1 ENHRY and CDR2 SYGVKD. CDR3 length equals 15 residues. V was cut by 5 bases and J by 8 bases, with 16 bases left in between. The CDR3 coding sequence is TGTGCCATCAGTCCCGGGGAGGTCCCCCATTCACCCCTCCACTTT. This translates into CAISPGEVPHSPLHF.

This clonotype was counted once. The rearrangement joins TRBV20-1 to TRBJ1-3; TRBD1 is a possible D gene (5 bases). The length of the CDR3 is 15 residues. The germline CDR1 and CDR2 sequences are DFQATT and SNEGSKA (reference sequence). Trimming removed 0 bases from V and 2 bases from J, with 11 bases in between. CDR3 DNA sequence: TGCAGTGCTAGAGATACAGGTGGCCCTGGAAACACCATATATTTT. This gives the protein CSARDTGGPGNTIYF.

In its sample, this clonotype was seen a few times. The chain couples TRBV20-1 to TRBJ2-7; D may be TRBD1 or TRBD2 (6 bases each). CDR3 length: 14 amino acids. Trimming cost V 5 bases and J 1 base, with 15 bases left between them. Germline CDR1 DFQATT, CDR2 SNEGSKA (reference sequence). CDR3 nucleotide sequence: TGCAGTGCTTTATCCGGGGGCTTATCCTACGAGCAGTACTTC. Encoded protein: CSALSGGLSYEQYF.

The table lists this clonotype with many counts. This chain links TRBV10-2 with TRBJ2-5; a weak D match, TRBD2 (6 bases). Gene TRBJ2-7 matches the end of the DNA better, so the J call may be wrong. CDR3 length equals 16 residues. CDR1 is WSHSY, CDR2 SAAADI, per germline. CDR3 protein: CASRGMWGDPGYEQYF. The CDR3 bases are TGCGCCAGCAGGGGAATGTGGGGGGACCCAGGATACGAGCAGTACTTC.

CDR3 bases: TGTGCCAGCAGCGTAGCGCAGCTGGGTGCGACCCAGTACTTC. Translation gives CASSVAQLGATQYF. The V gene is TRBV9, the J gene TRBJ2-5; no clear D gene. Germline assignment: CDR1 SGDLS and CDR2 YYNGEE. Trimming took 0 bases from V and 7 from J, leaving 13 bases between them. The CDR3 has 14 amino acids.

This clonotype was seen more than once but under ten times. The V call is TRBV4-2, the J call TRBJ2-5, with D possibly matching TRBD2 (5 bases). The germline V and J ends were trimmed by 0 bases and 2 bases, with 16 bases remaining between them. CDR1 and CDR2 (germline): LGHNA, YNFKEQ. CDR3 length: 17 residues. The CDR3 DNA sequence: TGTGCCAGCAGCCAAGATCCGGCACTCCGAGGGCAAGAGACCCAGTACTTC. It translates to CASSQDPALRGQETQYF.

This sequence joins TRBV7-2 and TRBJ2-5; TRBD1 might be the D (7 bases). TRBJ2-7 explains the end of the DNA better; the J call may be wrong. Germline V lookup: CDR1 SGHTA, CDR2 FQGNSA. The CDR3 has 14 residues. This CDR3 reads CASSYGYQGGEQYF. In DNA, the CDR3 is TGTGCCAGCAGTTACGGGTATCAGGGGGGCGAGCAGTACTTC.

This clonotype has just a few counts. The chain carries TRBV6-1 and TRBJ1-1; no definite D call. CDR1 and CDR2 (germline): MNHNS, SASEGT. The CDR3 extends over 16 amino acids. Between the trimmed V and J ends, which lost 7 bases and 0 bases, there was a span of 18 bases. The CDR3 region has the DNA TGTGCCAGCACCGGTGGATTGGGTCAGATGAACACTGAAGCTTTCTTT. Its translation is CASTGGLGQMNTEAFF.

This clonotype has only a few counts. The chain has TRBV5-1 and TRBJ2-5; the D is unclear. The J call is doubtful: the DNA matches TRBJ2-7 better. Per germline, CDR1 SGHRS and CDR2 YFSETQ. The CDR3 has 15 residues. CDR3 amino acids: CASSWTGSRSYEQYF. The CDR3 DNA reads as TGCGCCAGCAGCTGGACGGGTAGCCGCTCCTACGAGCAGTACTTC.

In DNA, the CDR3 is TGTGCCAGCAGTCAAACACCAGGGACAGGGAATGGCTACACCTTC. Its protein is CASSQTPGTGNGYTF. The chain joins TRBV27 to TRBJ1-2; 9 nucleotides line up with TRBD1. The length of the CDR3 is 15 residues. Trimming cost V 5 bases and J 6 bases; bases outside gene matches: 10. Per germline, CDR1 MNHEY and CDR2 SMNVEV (reference sequence).

This clonotype was observed a handful of times. The chain uses TRBV7-2 and TRBJ2-7; 7 positions match TRBD2. The CDR3 length is 14 residues. The V gene end was trimmed by 5 bases and the J gene end by 4 bases; junction bases not matched to a gene: 8. From germline, CDR1 is SGHTA and CDR2 FQGNSA. The CDR3, as DNA: TGTGCCAGCAGCCCCACCGGACTAGAGTACGAGCAGTACTTC. Encoded protein: CASSPTGLEYEQYF.

This chain connects TRBV11-1 to TRBJ2-3, with D unclear. From germline, CDR1 is SGHAT and CDR2 FQDESV (reference sequence). The CDR3 loop spans 13 amino acids. Trimming pared 5 bases from V and 14 bases from J, leaving 20 bases between. CDR3 DNA sequence: TGTGCCAGCAGCCAGAGACCCGGGCGCAGGCGGTATTTT. Its protein product is CASSQRPGRRRYF.

This clonotype was picked up a small number of times. The rearrangement uses TRBV2 and TRBJ2-7; the D gene is possibly TRBD2 (5 bases). Looked up from germline, CDR1 is SNHLY and CDR2 is FYNNEI. V lost 7 bases, J lost 12 bases, and 22 bases lay in between. The CDR3 spans 13 residues. CDR3 sequence: CASKGLGGGYRYF. The CDR3 DNA reads TGTGCCAGCAAGGGTCTAGGAGGCGGATACAGGTACTTC.

The CDR3 sequence: CASSFRPLSYQETQYF. CDR3 coding DNA: TGTGCCAGCAGCTTCAGGCCGCTAAGCTACCAAGAGACCCAGTACTTC. The rearrangement links TRBV7-2 to TRBJ2-5, with D unclear. This CDR3 is built from 16 residues. In germline, CDR1 is SGHTA, CDR2 FQGNSA. V gave up 3 bases and J gave up 0 bases, with 14 bases separating them. The full variable domain, completed using reference TRBV7-2 and TRBJ2-5, is GAGVSQSPSNKVTEKGKDVELRCDPISGHTALYWYRQSLGQGLEFLIYFQGNSAPDKSGLPSDRFSAERTGGSVSTLTIQRTQQEDSAVYLCASSFRPLSYQETQYFGPGTRLLVL.